This TCR beta chain emerged from a study of blood T cell repertoires in COVID-19 (TCRdb year 2020). Study-level background: Samples from collaborators originated in the United States, Italy and Spain and spanned both the acute and convalescent phases of COVID-19. The material from the prospective study consisted of cDNA or gDNA derived from T cells, B-cell-depleted T cells, or PBMCs. Deeply sampled blood TCRbeta repertoires from subjects exposed to, actively infected with, or recovered from COVID-19 were included in the dataset. The repertoires were released in a freely available public database meant as a resource for research on the immune response to SARS-CoV-2. The samples were drawn from two sources: the first 160 participants of the ongoing ImmuneRACE study, and fewer than 1,500 subjects contributed by 6 global collaborators. Nearly every sample came with metadata listing a de-identified subject ID, COVID-19 status, age in years and sex. Where available, HLA class I and class II types were taken from metadata supplied by the sample provider and were not determined by assay-based typing.

A second Seattle source provided samples from volunteer blood donors who had recovered from COVID-19. Collaborating institutions collected whole blood in K2EDTA tubes following their own protocols. For TCRbeta analysis, collaborators shipped samples in one of three forms: frozen whole blood, isolated PBMCs, or DNA extracted from either of those sample types. Concerning this clone: There is no known antigen for this receptor. No much larger clonotype is one base removed from it; base qualities were not supplied.

The CDR3, cysteine through phenylalanine, is 16 amino acids long. Solely the CDR3 DNA is kept, with 48 bases framed from the first base. The junction shows trimming of 3 bases on V and 2 bases on J, and the gene matches do not reach 8 bases of it. Per the germline V gene, LGHNA is the CDR1 and YNFKEQ is the CDR2. Here is what the overall study found, with its caveats: The quantity of clinical and demographic metadata differed by source and by participant and was supplied without curation.

The immunoSEQ Assay, a bias-controlled multiplex PCR, was used to amplify TCRbeta CDR3 regions from genomic DNA. Per the source publication's procedure: Nucleated cell counts per sample were estimated from amplification of reference gene primers within the assay. To quantify the absolute abundance of each unique TCRbeta CDR3 rearrangement, sequence reads were collapsed and filtered. For each sample, productive Simpson clonality was calculated as the square root of Simpson's diversity index across productive rearrangements. This immuneACCESS table, as held by TCRdb, lists in-frame sequences with V and J called but not all clones. Of the missing ones, under half trace to an unresolved V gene in checked studies; the others have no known cause. For V, J and clone size, that table is used; D and trimming come from the DNA. This sample comprises 150,000 to 200,000 clones, roughly nine tenths of them detected only once. Under 2% of the sample is held by the ten biggest clonotypes.

The specimen sequenced was peripheral blood. This clonotype was obtained from a man aged 18 to 30 who had recovered from COVID-19. The chain is assembled from TRBV4-2 and TRBJ2-7; TRBD2 agrees with 9 junctional bases. CDR3 reads: CASSHRLTSGTYEQYF. The nucleotide sequence is given as TGTGCCAGCAGCCACCGATTGACTAGCGGAACCTACGAGCAGTACTTC.